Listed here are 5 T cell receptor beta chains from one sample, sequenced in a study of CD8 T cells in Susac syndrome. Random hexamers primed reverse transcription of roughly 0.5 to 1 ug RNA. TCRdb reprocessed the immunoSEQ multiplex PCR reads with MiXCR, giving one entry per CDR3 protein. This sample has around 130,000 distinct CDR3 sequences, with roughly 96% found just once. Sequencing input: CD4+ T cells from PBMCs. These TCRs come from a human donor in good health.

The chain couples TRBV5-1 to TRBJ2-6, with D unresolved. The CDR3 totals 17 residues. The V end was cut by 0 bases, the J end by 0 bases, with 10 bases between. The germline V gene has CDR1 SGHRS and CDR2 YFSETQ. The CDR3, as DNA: TGCGCCAGCAGCTTGGCTCAGAATCCCTCTGGGGCCAACGTCCTGACTTTC. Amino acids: CASSLAQNPSGANVLTF.

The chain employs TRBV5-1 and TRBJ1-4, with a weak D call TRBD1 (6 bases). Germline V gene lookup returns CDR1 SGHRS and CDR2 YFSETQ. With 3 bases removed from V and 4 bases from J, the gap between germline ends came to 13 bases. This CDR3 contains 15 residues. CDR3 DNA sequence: TGCGCCAGCAGCTCCCGTGGAGGGGGTAATGAAAAACTGTTTTTT. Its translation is CASSSRGGGNEKLFF.

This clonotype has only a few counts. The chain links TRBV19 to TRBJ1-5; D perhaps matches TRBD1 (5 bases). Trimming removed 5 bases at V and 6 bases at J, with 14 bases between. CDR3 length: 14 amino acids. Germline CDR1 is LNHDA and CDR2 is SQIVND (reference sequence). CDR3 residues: CASSLGGGGQPQHF. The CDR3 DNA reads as TGTGCCAGTAGTCTCGGCGGGGGTGGTCAGCCCCAGCATTTT. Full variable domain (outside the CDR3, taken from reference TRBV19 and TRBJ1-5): DGGITQSPKYLFRKEGQNVTLSCEQNLNHDAMYWYRQDPGQGLRLIYYSQIVNDFQKGDIAEGYSVSREKKESFPLTVTSAQKNPTAFYLCASSLGGGGQPQHFGDGTRLSIL.

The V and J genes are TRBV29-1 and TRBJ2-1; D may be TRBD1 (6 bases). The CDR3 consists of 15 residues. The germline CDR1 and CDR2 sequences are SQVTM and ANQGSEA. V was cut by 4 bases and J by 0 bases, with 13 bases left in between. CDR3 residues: CSVATYRVSYNEQFF. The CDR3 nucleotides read TGCAGCGTTGCAACCTACAGGGTCTCCTACAATGAGCAGTTCTTC.

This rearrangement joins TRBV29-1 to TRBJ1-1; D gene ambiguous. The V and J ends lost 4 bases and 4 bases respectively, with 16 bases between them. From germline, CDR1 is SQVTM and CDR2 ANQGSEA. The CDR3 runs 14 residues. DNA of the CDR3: TGCAGCGTTGCCCCGGGAGCCGCGGGCACTGAAGCTTTCTTT. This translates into CSVAPGAAGTEAFF.